This T cell receptor (beta chain) comes out of a study of blood T cell repertoires in COVID-19. The overall study: The samples span acute and convalescent COVID-19 from the United States, Italy and Spain. Sources were T cells, B-cell-depleted T cells, or PBMCs; the material itself was cDNA or gDNA.

CDR1 LNHDA and CDR2 SQIVND come from the germline V gene (reference sequence). The CDR3 has 14 residues. With 3 bases clipped from V and 7 bases from J, the junction kept 9 bases outside the gene matches. Cohort placement rested on clinical history that participants reported themselves. What the recovered Cohort 3 donors had was two negative PCRs, clearance, or symptom resolution. The table came from immunoSEQ multiplex PCR; TCRdb's copy has only in-frame clones and leaves some out. The sample has around 330,000 clones, roughly 87% seen once; the top ten hold more than 8.5%. This chain joins TRBV19 and TRBJ2-7; 7 bases are shared with TRBD1. The TCR originated in a woman aged 18-29 years who had recovered from COVID-19. Specimen: PBMCs or T cells enriched from blood (not recorded which). The CDR3: CASSIDRVSREQYF. CDR3 in DNA: TGTGCCAGTAGTATTGACAGGGTCTCTCGGGAGCAGTACTTC.